Shown below are 10 T cell receptor beta chains from a single sample sequenced in a study of blood T cell repertoires in COVID-19. Clones were read by immunoSEQ multiplex PCR, and TCRdb kept only the in-frame ones, dropping some. The data show about 88,000 clones, 80% to 90% seen once. Sequencing input: peripheral blood. Every receptor here comes from an elderly man with acute or convalescent COVID-19.

The V gene is TRBV9, the J gene TRBJ2-1, with D perhaps TRBD2 (6 bases). This CDR3 is 16 amino acids long. CDR1 and CDR2 (germline): SGDLS, YYNGEE. Trimming cost V 0 bases and J 0 bases, with 10 bases left between them. In nucleotides, the CDR3 is TGTGCCAGCAGCGTAGTCGGTAGCGGCTCCTACAATGAGCAGTTCTTC. The encoded protein is CASSVVGSGSYNEQFF.

This clone came up a few times. This chain links TRBV2 with TRBJ2-5; 10 bases map to TRBD1. Germline-derived CDR1 and CDR2 are SNHLY and FYNNEI. CDR3 size: 13 residues. The V gene end was trimmed by 8 bases and the J gene end by 6 bases; junction bases not matched to a gene: 6. The CDR3 reads CASQDRGRQTQYF. As DNA, the CDR3 is TGTGCCAGCCAGGACAGGGGGAGACAGACCCAGTACTTC.

The chain has TRBV5-1 and TRBJ1-1; D unclear. V was cut by 1 base and J by 1 base, with 8 bases left in between. The CDR3 is made up of 14 amino acids. Looked up from germline, CDR1 is SGHRS and CDR2 is YFSETQ. The CDR3 reads CASSLSHSNTEAFF. CDR3 nucleotides: TGCGCCAGCAGCTTGTCCCACTCGAACACTGAAGCTTTCTTT.

This clone appeared a few times. This chain links TRBV7-3 with TRBJ1-6; D gene unclear. The germline V gene has CDR1 SGHTA and CDR2 FQGTGA. The CDR3 runs to 16 residues. Trimming took off 5 bases at V and 9 bases at J, with 20 bases between the two ends. The CDR3 coding sequence is TGTGCCAGCAGCCGCCTAGGCGAGGACTCGGGTTCACCCCTCCACTTT. This gives the protein CASSRLGEDSGSPLHF.

The chain has TRBV5-4 and TRBJ1-1; tentatively, D is TRBD1 (6 bases). The germline V gene has CDR1 SGHNT and CDR2 YYREEE (reference sequence). The ends were cut back, 4 bases at V and 0 bases at J, with 13 bases in the middle. The CDR3 contains 15 residues. CDR3 coding DNA: TGTGCCAGCAGCGCTGGACAGATCATGAACACTGAAGCTTTCTTT. Amino acids: CASSAGQIMNTEAFF.

J is TRBJ1-1 and V is TRBV19; D uncertain. CDR1 and CDR2 from the germline V gene are LNHDA and SQIVND (reference sequence). V lost 0 bases, J lost 4 bases, and 15 bases lay in between. The CDR3 contains 16 residues. As DNA, the CDR3 is TGTGCCAGTAGTATAGATCTAAGGCGGTCAACCACTGAAGCTTTCTTT. Its translation is CASSIDLRRSTTEAFF.

CDR3 sequence reads: CAWRRQMNTEAFF. The DNA of the CDR3 is TGTGCCTGGAGGAGGCAGATGAACACTGAAGCTTTCTTT. The V and J genes are TRBV30 and TRBJ1-1; D is unclear. V was cut by 3 bases and J by 0 bases, with 8 bases left in between. This CDR3 spans 13 amino acids. The V gene's germline CDR1 is GTSNPN and CDR2 SVGIG (reference sequence).

The V call is TRBV5-1, the J call TRBJ1-6, with TRBD1 as a possible D gene (5 bases). In germline, CDR1 is SGHRS, CDR2 YFSETQ. The V end was cut by 4 bases, the J end by 7 bases, with 15 bases between. The CDR3 consists of 15 residues. The CDR3 spells CASSQGGGGNSPLHF. CDR3 nucleotide sequence: TGCGCCAGCAGCCAAGGTGGTGGGGGGAATTCACCCCTCCACTTT.

This clone has only one observation. The chain uses TRBV5-8 and TRBJ1-5; D gene ambiguous. Trimming left V 3 bases short and J 7 bases short, with 8 bases between. This CDR3 is 12 amino acids long. The V gene's germline CDR1 is SGHTS and CDR2 YDEGEE. In DNA, the CDR3 is TGTGCCAGCAGCTCCCTCTACCAGCCCCAGCATTTT. Amino acids: CASSSLYQPQHF.

Only one count was recorded for this clone. CDR3 coding DNA: TGTGCCACGGTGGGGACAGGGCCCACCTTC. Its protein is CATVGTGPTF. This sequence joins TRBV15 and TRBJ1-2; 9 bases line up with TRBD1. V was clipped by 9 bases and J by 13 bases; unmatched bases: 6. The CDR3 sequence is 10 residues long. Germline V gene lookup returns CDR1 LNHNV and CDR2 YYDKDF (reference sequence).